The 15 T cell receptor beta chains in this list originate from one sample, sequenced in a study of identical twins. TCRdb fed the 5' RACE reads into MiXCR, producing one record per CDR3 protein. The sample contains about 530,000 distinct CDR3 sequences, more than 20% of which appear only once. This sample was also put to use in a study of yellow fever vaccine responses in identical twins.

Sequencing input: CD4+ T cells sorted from blood. Receptors originate from a woman aged 18 to 35 in good health.

This clonotype was observed a handful of times. The J gene is TRBJ2-5, the V gene TRBV29-1; weak D call: TRBD2 (6 bases). V dropped 8 bases and J dropped 1 base, with 17 bases sitting between them. Germline lookup yields CDR1 SQVTM and CDR2 ANQGSEA. The CDR3 is 14 residues long. The CDR3: CSTRAEGVQETQYF. The CDR3 bases are TGCAGCACCCGAGCGGAGGGAGTCCAAGAGACCCAGTACTTC.

This clonotype has more than one count but fewer than ten. This chain connects TRBV7-9 to TRBJ1-6, with D possibly being TRBD1 (5 bases). Germline assignment: CDR1 SEHNR and CDR2 FQNEAQ (reference sequence). V was clipped by 5 bases and J by 0 bases, with 11 bases between them. This CDR3 is 16 amino acids long. The CDR3 nucleotides are TGTGCCAGCAGCGGACATCTAAGCTCCTATAATTCACCCCTCCACTTT. It is translated as CASSGHLSSYNSPLHF.

A few counts support this clonotype. The chain recombines TRBV12-3 or TRBV12-4 with TRBJ2-7, with 7 positions matching TRBD1. The CDR3 covers 13 residues. The trim removed 5 bases at V and 2 bases at J, leaving 3 bases unmatched. CDR3 sequence: CASSPGGTYEQYF. The CDR3 DNA follows: TGTGCCAGCAGTCCAGGGGGAACCTACGAGCAGTACTTC.

This clonotype was seen a few times. The chain has TRBV2 and TRBJ1-1; TRBD1 might be the D (5 bases). Germline CDR1 and CDR2: SNHLY and FYNNEI. CDR3 length equals 13 residues. The V gene lost 2 bases and the J gene lost 4 bases, with 8 bases spanning the gap. The CDR3 coding sequence is TGTGCCAGCAGTGAAAATGGGGGCACTGAAGCTTTCTTT. It specifies CASSENGGTEAFF.

This clonotype was recorded a few times. The genes are TRBV12-3 or TRBV12-4 and TRBJ2-4; D unresolved. The CDR3 is 15 amino acids. Between the trimmed V and J ends, which lost 6 bases and 0 bases, there was a span of 12 bases. CDR3 protein: CASRRGTLAKNIQYF. In nucleotides, the CDR3 is TGTGCCAGCAGGAGAGGAACCCTAGCCAAAAACATTCAGTACTTC.

The CDR3 DNA reads as TGCAGTGCTGCCACCCTAGCCGCTAGCACAGATACGCAGTATTTT. Protein: CSAATLAASTDTQYF. The J gene is TRBJ2-3, the V gene TRBV20-1; possible D gene TRBD2, 5 bases. The CDR3 runs to 15 residues. The ends were cut back, 5 bases at V and 0 bases at J, with 15 bases in the middle. Germline loops: CDR1 DFQATT, CDR2 SNEGSKA (reference sequence).

This chain connects TRBV11-3 to TRBJ2-3, with 7 bases aligning to TRBD2. With 2 bases clipped from V and 0 bases from J, the junction kept 2 bases outside the gene matches. CDR3 length equals 15 residues. CDR1 is SGHNT and CDR2 is YENEEA in the germline V gene. CDR3 sequence: CASSLLRESTDTQYF. DNA of the CDR3: TGTGCCAGCAGCTTATTGCGGGAGAGCACAGATACGCAGTATTTT.

The rearrangement links TRBV7-9 to TRBJ2-2; TRBD1 matches 8 bases. J gave up 4 bases and V 5 bases, and 3 bases lay outside the gene matches. This CDR3 has 14 residues. Germline CDR1 reads SEHNR; CDR2 reads FQNEAQ (reference sequence). CDR3 in amino acids: CASSATGGTGELFF. The CDR3 DNA is TGTGCCAGCAGCGCTACAGGGGGCACCGGGGAGCTGTTTTTT.

The V gene is TRBV7-9, the J gene TRBJ2-2; D is uncertain. Germline V gives CDR1 SEHNR, CDR2 FQNEAQ (reference sequence). Trimming cost V 5 bases and J 5 bases, with 3 bases left between them. This CDR3 contains 11 residues. The CDR3 reads CASSKTGELFF. As DNA, the CDR3 is TGTGCCAGCAGCAAAACCGGGGAGCTGTTTTTT.

This clonotype came up many times. The chain has TRBV24-1 and TRBJ1-5; D ambiguous. Looked up from germline, CDR1 is KGHDR and CDR2 is SFDVKD. The CDR3 spans 14 residues. The ends were cut back, 3 bases at V and 0 bases at J, with 5 bases in the middle. CDR3 bases: TGTGCCACCAGTGATGAACTTAGCAATCAGCCCCAGCATTTT. This gives the protein CATSDELSNQPQHF.

The chain couples TRBV6-4 to TRBJ2-1; D is possibly TRBD1 (6 bases). The germline V gene has CDR1 MRHNA and CDR2 SNTAGT. This CDR3 spans 13 amino acids. Trimming took off 0 bases at V and 7 bases at J, with 7 bases between the two ends. The CDR3 loop reads CASSDSRGNEQFF. CDR3 bases: TGTGCCAGCAGTGACTCTAGGGGGAATGAGCAGTTCTTC.

This chain connects TRBV18 to TRBJ2-1, with 9 bases lining up with TRBD1. Germline-derived CDR1 and CDR2 are KGHSH and LQKENI. CDR3 size: 16 residues. V dropped 2 bases and J dropped 5; count of bases not matched to a gene: 7. This chain's CDR3 is CASSPIGTGYNNEQFF. In DNA form, the CDR3 reads TGTGCCAGCTCACCAATCGGGACAGGGTACAACAATGAGCAGTTCTTC.

There are a few counts of this clonotype. The chain is built from TRBV29-1 and TRBJ2-5; D may be TRBD1 (7 bases). Trimming cost V 5 bases and J 4 bases, with 14 bases left between them. The CDR3 has 13 amino acids. The V gene's germline CDR1 is SQVTM and CDR2 ANQGSEA. As DNA, the CDR3 is TGCAGCGTTCGGAGGGGGCTTGGAGAGACCCAGTACTTC. Translated: CSVRRGLGETQYF. Full variable domain (outside the CDR3, taken from reference TRBV29-1 and TRBJ2-5): SAVISQKPSRDICQRGTSLTIQCQVDSQVTMMFWYRQQPGQSLTLIATANQGSEATYESGFVIDKFPISRPNLTFSTLTVSNMSPEDSSIYLCSVRRGLGETQYFGPGTRLLVL.

In its sample, this clonotype was seen a few times. The chain employs TRBV7-9 and TRBJ2-1; 9 bases fit TRBD2. J gave up 15 bases and V 3 bases, and 9 bases lay outside the gene matches. CDR1 is SEHNR, CDR2 FQNEAQ, per germline (reference sequence). The CDR3 totals 13 residues. The chain's CDR3 is CASSFNLAGSVFF. In DNA form, the CDR3 reads TGTGCCAGCAGCTTCAACCTAGCGGGGTCGGTGTTCTTC.

The chain uses TRBV10-3 and TRBJ2-1; maybe TRBD1 (6 bases). V was trimmed by 4 bases and J by 8 bases, leaving 15 bases between them. The CDR3 is made up of 14 amino acids. Germline CDR1 and CDR2: ENHRY and SYGVKD. The CDR3 here is CAISGGPRGDEQFF. DNA of the CDR3: TGTGCCATCAGTGGGGGACCCAGGGGCGATGAGCAGTTCTTC.